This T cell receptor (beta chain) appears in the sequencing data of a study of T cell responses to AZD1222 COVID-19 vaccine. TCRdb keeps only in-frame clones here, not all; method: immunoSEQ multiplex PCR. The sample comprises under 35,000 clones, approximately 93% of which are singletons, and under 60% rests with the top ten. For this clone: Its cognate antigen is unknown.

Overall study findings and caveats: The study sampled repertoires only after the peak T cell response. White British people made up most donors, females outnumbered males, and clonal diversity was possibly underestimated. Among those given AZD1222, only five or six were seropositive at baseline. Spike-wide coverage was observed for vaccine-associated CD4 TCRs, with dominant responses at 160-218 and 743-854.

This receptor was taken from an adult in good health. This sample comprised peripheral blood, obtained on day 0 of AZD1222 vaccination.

The CDR3 loop reads CASSPHAANTGELFF. CDR3 bases: TGTGCCAGTAGCCCCCATGCCGCGAACACCGGGGAGCTGTTTTTT. This chain joins TRBV19 and TRBJ2-2; the D is unclear. V gave up 6 bases and J gave up 0 bases, with 11 bases separating them. The CDR3 is 15 amino acids. Germline V gene data show CDR1 as LNHDA and CDR2 as SQIVND (reference sequence).